The following is a T cell receptor beta chain sequence with its context. There are a few counts of this clone. Its cognate antigen has yet to be identified. Qualities for individual bases were not recorded, and no much larger clone is one base off. A single peripheral blood draw of about 116 mL on average was collected from each donor into heparinised tubes. A BD FACSAria II and a panel including CD45RO, CCR7, CD25, CD127, CD95 and CD27 were used to sort naive, central memory, regulatory and stem cell-like memory CD4+ T cells. Every sorted population had a purity above 95%. Right away, PBMCs were isolated by Lymphoprep density gradient centrifugation and were stained directly, with no culture step. So that batch effects would be minimized, each experiment stained and sorted samples in pairs, pairing one healthy donor with one patient. CDR1 SGHTA and CDR2 FQGNSA are derived from the germline V gene. At the junction V is shortened by 4 bases and J by 0 bases; bases outside the gene matches: 3. The CDR3 runs 14 residues from the cysteine to the valine. The sequence is cut down to CDR3 DNA, 42 bases in frame from base 1.

All of the isolated RNA was reverse transcribed with the High Capacity cDNA Reverse Transcription Kit, so expressed TCRB transcripts were sequenced. Deep immunoSEQ sequencing was applied to naive, central memory and regulatory T cell samples, giving an average of approximately 4 million total reads per sample. Sorted cells were lysed in RLT buffer, and RNA was extracted using DNase-treated RNeasy Micro or Mini kits according to cell number. Each cell subset was processed on its own to prevent cross-contamination, while patient and healthy donor samples were processed together. TCRB sequences were amplified from cDNA with the immunoSEQ multiplex PCR, producing 87-bp fragments spanning the CDR3 region. The amplicons were sequenced using the Illumina HiSeq platform. The study's own analysis went as follows. Synthetic template baselines were used to correct PCR bias computationally, reads within Hamming distance 2 were collapsed, and singletons that could not be merged were discarded. Reads were aligned against IMGT so that V, D and J genes, CDR3 length and insertions or deletions at six rearrangement sites could be assigned. Within each subset, clonotype counts were normalized to the number of sorted cells before true diversity and Gini coefficients were calculated with the tcR R package. The overlap coefficient, calculated on TCRB nucleotide sequences, was used to quantify repertoire sharing. Out-of-frame TCRB sequences from naive cells were analyzed as a proxy for the pre-selection repertoire. TCRdb provides this immuneACCESS table in a form limited to in-frame rearrangements. Some clones are lacking; in checked studies, under half of them reflect an unresolved V gene, and why the rest are absent is not known. The DNA was the basis for D and trimming; V, J and clone size are from that table. Across this sample there are roughly 450,000 clones, with about an eighth seen only once. The ten largest clones capture 0.045% to 0.05% of the sample.

The data belong to a study of beta chain features in type 1 diabetes listed by TCRdb under 2018. Concerning the study at large: Patients and healthy donors did not differ in mean age, gender distribution, total cell number or subset yield. Regulatory and stem cell-like memory subsets were obtained from only 8 patients and about 8 healthy donors, while naive and central memory subsets were obtained from all 30 or so donors. A total of 85 million to 140 million sorted cells were examined across all samples, and a strong correlation was observed between cell number per subset and RNA yield. The study compared TCRB repertoires of sorted circulating CD4+ T cell subsets between recently diagnosed type 1 diabetes patients and matched healthy donors. General findings and caveats noted by the study authors: Because cDNA rather than genomic DNA was sequenced, highly expressing activated cells could have been over-represented, although no difference in activation and CD3 levels was found between groups. Because small numbers of individuals were included in the HLA sub-analyses, any influence of HLA type on TCRB rearrangement was left unresolved. Patients with type 1 diabetes made fewer insertions and deleted more nucleotides at VDJ recombination sites, implying thymic rearrangement abnormalities. Naive, central memory and regulatory TCRB repertoires appeared to be more similar among patients than among healthy donors. PCR might favor shorter templates, but patient and control samples were amplified and corrected together, so any skew would affect both groups equally. A moderate but significant shortening of TCRB CDR3 length was observed in type 1 diabetes patients in all four CD4+ subsets.

The sequence derives from a woman aged 18-29 years in good health. Sequenced material: naive CD4+ T cells from blood. Per the publication, the cell subset or site label means: true naive CD4+ T cells. The V and J segments used are TRBV7-2 and TRBJ2-7, with 7 middle bases fitting TRBD2. DNA sequence: TGTGCCAGCAGCTATAGCGGGCCCTCCTACGAGCAGTACGTC. This codes for CASSYSGPSYEQYV.